These 19 T cell receptor beta chains share one sample of origin, sequenced in a study of technical replicates of blood from four donors. Using immunoSEQ multiplex PCR, the repertoire was profiled, and TCRdb retains in-frame clones only, with some absent. The sample records more than 75,000 clones, about 95% being singletons. The sequencing sample was made of T cells isolated from PBMCs. The receptors originated from a human donor in good health.

The chain uses TRBV4-3 and TRBJ2-7; D uncertain. The CDR3 contains 14 residues. Germline CDR1 LGHNA, CDR2 YSLEER. With 6 bases removed from V and 3 bases from J, the gap between germline ends came to 15 bases. For the CDR3, the DNA is TGCGCCAGCAGTATACCTAAGCCACTCTACGAGCAGTACTTC. This gives the protein CASSIPKPLYEQYF.

The genes are TRBV9 and TRBJ2-5, with 7 bases matching TRBD2. The V gene end was trimmed by 2 bases and the J gene end by 2 bases; junction bases not matched to a gene: 6. In germline, CDR1 is SGDLS, CDR2 YYNGEE. This CDR3 contains 15 residues. The CDR3 region has the DNA TGTGCCAGCAGCGTGCCAGGGACTACACAAGAGACCCAGTACTTC. This sequence encodes CASSVPGTTQETQYF.

The CDR3 bases are TGTGCCAGCAGCTTGACAGGGGCAATCGAGGAAGCTTTCTTT. It codes for CASSLTGAIEEAFF. V gene TRBV7-3 combines with J gene TRBJ1-1; TRBD1 matches at 8 bases. CDR3 length: 14 residues. V lost 3 bases and J lost 8; bases outside the gene matches: 8. Germline V CDR1 and CDR2: SGHTA, FQGTGA.

This rearrangement joins TRBV7-9 to TRBJ2-1; 9 nucleotides align to TRBD2. The germline V gene encodes CDR1 SEHNR and CDR2 FQNEAQ (reference sequence). The CDR3 has 18 amino acids. V lost 1 base to trimming and J lost 4 bases; unmatched junction nucleotides: 11. CDR3 sequence reads: CASSLVTVYTSGYNEQFF. In nucleotides, the CDR3 is TGTGCCAGCAGCTTAGTCACCGTTTATACTAGCGGGTACAATGAGCAGTTCTTC.

The chain links TRBV9 to TRBJ1-1, with TRBD1 as a possible D gene (6 bases). The CDR3 covers 15 residues. The V end lost 3 bases, the J end lost 3 bases, and 15 bases lay between the germline ends. The V gene's germline CDR1 is SGDLS and CDR2 YYNGEE. CDR3 loop: CASSAAGAAHTEAFF. For the CDR3, the DNA is TGTGCCAGCAGCGCTGCGGGGGCAGCTCACACTGAAGCTTTCTTT.

The chain couples TRBV5-5 to TRBJ1-3; 8 bases are shared with TRBD1. The V gene end was trimmed by 3 bases and the J gene end by 4 bases; junction bases not matched to a gene: 0. The CDR3 extends over 13 amino acids. In germline, CDR1 is SGHKS, CDR2 YYEKEE (reference sequence). For the CDR3, the DNA is TGTGCCAGCAGCTGGGACAGGGGAAACACCATATATTTT. Translated: CASSWDRGNTIYF.

The genes are TRBV6-5 and TRBJ1-4, with D possibly matching TRBD1 (6 bases). Trimming took off 5 bases at V and 8 bases at J, with 15 bases between the two ends. Looked up from germline, CDR1 is MNHEY and CDR2 is SVGAGI. The CDR3 extends over 14 amino acids. The CDR3 here is CASSPGTLSEKLFF. The CDR3 DNA follows: TGTGCCAGCAGTCCCGGGACATTGAGCGAAAAACTGTTTTTT.

V and J are TRBV27 and TRBJ1-2; the D gene is possibly TRBD1 (6 bases). Between the trimmed V and J ends, which lost 2 bases and 5 bases, there was a span of 9 bases. The germline CDR1 and CDR2 sequences are MNHEY and SMNVEV (reference sequence). This CDR3 comprises 13 residues. CDR3 sequence reads: CASSLRQEYGYTF. The CDR3 DNA reads TGTGCCAGCAGTTTACGACAGGAATATGGCTACACCTTC.

The chain carries TRBV11-2 and TRBJ2-1; 9 nucleotides agree with TRBD1. Trimming took 2 bases from V and 7 from J; bases not matched to a gene: 18. Germline lookup yields CDR1 SGHAT and CDR2 FQNNGV. The CDR3 loop spans 19 amino acids. The CDR3 DNA is TGTGCCAGCAGCTTATTGTCTTTGAGGGTAGGACAGGGGAAGAATGAGCAGTTCTTC. It is translated as CASSLLSLRVGQGKNEQFF.

This sequence joins TRBV6-1 and TRBJ1-6; 9 positions match TRBD1. V dropped 0 bases and J dropped 7; count of bases not matched to a gene: 7. The CDR3 length is 17 residues. Germline CDR1 reads MNHNS; CDR2 reads SASEGT. CDR3 residues: CASSEAQRQGGNSPLHF. In DNA, the CDR3 is TGTGCCAGCAGTGAAGCCCAACGACAGGGGGGGAATTCACCCCTCCACTTT.

J is TRBJ2-5 and V is TRBV11-2; D perhaps matches TRBD2 (6 bases). The CDR3 contains 14 residues. Germline assignment: CDR1 SGHAT and CDR2 FQNNGV. V was trimmed by 3 bases and J by 0 bases, leaving 8 bases between them. Here the CDR3 reads CASSLSGDQETQYF. CDR3 DNA: TGTGCCAGCAGCTTGTCGGGAGACCAAGAGACCCAGTACTTC.

The V call is TRBV18, the J call TRBJ1-5; TRBD1 matches 11 bases. Germline trimming cut 5 bases from V and 5 bases from J; bases unmatched to any gene: 5. Germline lookup yields CDR1 KGHSH and CDR2 LQKENI. The CDR3 has 15 amino acids. This CDR3 is CASSFGQGAHQPQHF. For the CDR3, the DNA is TGTGCCAGCTCATTCGGACAGGGGGCGCATCAGCCCCAGCATTTT.

This rearrangement joins TRBV19 to TRBJ2-7, with 10 nucleotides matching TRBD2. The CDR3 consists of 15 residues. The V and J ends lost 3 bases and 3 bases, in that order; junction bases with no gene match: 5. Germline V gene lookup returns CDR1 LNHDA and CDR2 SQIVND (reference sequence). The CDR3 region is CASSISLAGDYEQYF. The DNA of the CDR3 is TGTGCCAGTAGTATTAGCCTAGCGGGGGACTACGAGCAGTACTTC.

The rearrangement uses TRBV5-1 and TRBJ2-6; 7 bases match TRBD2. V shed 0 bases, J shed 3 bases, and the junction held 6 bases outside the gene matches. The CDR3 covers 17 residues. Germline loops: CDR1 SGHRS, CDR2 YFSETQ. CDR3 DNA sequence: TGCGCCAGCAGCTTGGTCCTGAGGGAGGGTGGGGCCAACGTCCTGACTTTC. Amino acids: CASSLVLREGGANVLTF.

The chain employs TRBV11-3 and TRBJ2-1; TRBD2 agrees at 8 bases. Germline V gene lookup returns CDR1 SGHNT and CDR2 YENEEA. The CDR3 spans 14 residues. V lost 2 bases to trimming and J lost 4 bases; unmatched junction nucleotides: 1. CDR3 sequence: CASSLTSGYNEQFF. CDR3 in DNA: TGTGCCAGCAGCTTAACTAGCGGTTACAATGAGCAGTTCTTC.

This chain links TRBV29-1 with TRBJ2-4, with D unclear. This CDR3 region has 14 residues. Germline V CDR1 and CDR2: SQVTM, ANQGSEA. With 4 bases removed from V and 4 bases from J, the gap between germline ends came to 14 bases. Written as DNA, the CDR3 is TGCAGCGTTGTAACAGATCTTACGAAAAACATTCAGTACTTC. Its protein product is CSVVTDLTKNIQYF.

This chain links TRBV7-3 with TRBJ2-4, with TRBD2 as a possible D gene (6 bases). V was trimmed by 3 bases and J by 7 bases, leaving 10 bases between them. CDR1 is SGHTA and CDR2 is FQGTGA in the germline V gene. CDR3 length: 13 residues. CDR3 sequence: CASSLTGDNIQYF. The CDR3 DNA reads as TGTGCCAGCAGCTTGACGGGAGATAACATTCAGTACTTC.

The chain has TRBV7-2 and TRBJ2-7; 11 nucleotides line up with TRBD1. In germline, CDR1 is SGHTA, CDR2 FQGNSA. With 5 bases clipped from V and 3 bases from J, the junction kept 6 bases outside the gene matches. This CDR3 has 15 residues. The CDR3 sequence is CASSLGQGALYEQYF. The CDR3 nucleotides are TGTGCCAGCAGCCTCGGACAGGGGGCCCTCTACGAGCAGTACTTC.

This clone was detected only once. V is TRBV9 and J is TRBJ2-1, with 10 bases aligning to TRBD2. Germline V gene lookup returns CDR1 SGDLS and CDR2 YYNGEE. The V segment lost 9 bases and the J segment 6 bases; nucleotides outside the gene matches: 6. The CDR3 sequence is 13 residues long. The CDR3 sequence: CATGTSDFNEQFF. The CDR3 coding sequence is TGTGCCACGGGGACTAGCGATTTCAATGAGCAGTTCTTC.